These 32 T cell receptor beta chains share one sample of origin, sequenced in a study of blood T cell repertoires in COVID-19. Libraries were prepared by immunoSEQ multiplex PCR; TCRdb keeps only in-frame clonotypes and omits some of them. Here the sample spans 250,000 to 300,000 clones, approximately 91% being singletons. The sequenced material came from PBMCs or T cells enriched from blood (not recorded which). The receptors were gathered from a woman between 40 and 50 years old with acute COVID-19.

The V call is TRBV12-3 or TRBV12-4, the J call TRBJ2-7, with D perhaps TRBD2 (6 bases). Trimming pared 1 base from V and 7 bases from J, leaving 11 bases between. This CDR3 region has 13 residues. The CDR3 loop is CASSLGREREQYF. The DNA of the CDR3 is TGTGCCAGCAGTTTAGGCCGGGAGCGGGAGCAGTACTTC.

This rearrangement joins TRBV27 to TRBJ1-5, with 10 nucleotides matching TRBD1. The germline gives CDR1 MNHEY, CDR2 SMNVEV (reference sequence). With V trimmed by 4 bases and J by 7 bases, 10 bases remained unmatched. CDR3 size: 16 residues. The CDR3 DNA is TGTGCCAGCAGTTCGGGACAGGGGAAGCGATGGCAGCCCCAGCATTTT. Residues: CASSSGQGKRWQPQHF.

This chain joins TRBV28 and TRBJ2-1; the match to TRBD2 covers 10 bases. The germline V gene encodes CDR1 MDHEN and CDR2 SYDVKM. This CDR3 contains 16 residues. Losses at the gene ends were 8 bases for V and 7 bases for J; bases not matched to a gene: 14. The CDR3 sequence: CASGSGRARLLNEQFF. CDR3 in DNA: TGTGCCAGCGGAAGCGGGAGGGCCAGACTTTTAAATGAGCAGTTCTTC.

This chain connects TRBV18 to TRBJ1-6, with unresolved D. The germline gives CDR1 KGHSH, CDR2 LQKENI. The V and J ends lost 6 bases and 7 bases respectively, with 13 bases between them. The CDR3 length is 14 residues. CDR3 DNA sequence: TGTGCCAGCTCGTCGGATCTAGACAATTCACCCCTCCACTTT. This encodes CASSSDLDNSPLHF.

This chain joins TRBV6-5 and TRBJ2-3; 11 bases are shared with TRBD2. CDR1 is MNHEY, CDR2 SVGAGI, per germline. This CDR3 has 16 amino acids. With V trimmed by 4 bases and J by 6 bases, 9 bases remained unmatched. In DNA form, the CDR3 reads TGTGCCAGCAGTTCCGACCTAGCGGGAGGAGGCGATACGCAGTATTTT. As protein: CASSSDLAGGGDTQYF.

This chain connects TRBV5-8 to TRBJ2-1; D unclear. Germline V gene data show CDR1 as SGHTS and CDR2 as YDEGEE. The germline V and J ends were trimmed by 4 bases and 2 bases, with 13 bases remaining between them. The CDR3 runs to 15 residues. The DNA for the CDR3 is TGTGCCAGCAGCGGTGACATTCCTCCCTACAATGAGCAGTTCTTC. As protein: CASSGDIPPYNEQFF.

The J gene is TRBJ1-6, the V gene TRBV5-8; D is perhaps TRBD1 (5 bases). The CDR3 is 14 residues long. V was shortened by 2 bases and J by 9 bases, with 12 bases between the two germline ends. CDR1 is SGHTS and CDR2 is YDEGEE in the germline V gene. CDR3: CASSFGRDSSPLHF. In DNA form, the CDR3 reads TGTGCCAGCAGCTTCGGGAGGGACTCTTCACCCCTCCACTTT.

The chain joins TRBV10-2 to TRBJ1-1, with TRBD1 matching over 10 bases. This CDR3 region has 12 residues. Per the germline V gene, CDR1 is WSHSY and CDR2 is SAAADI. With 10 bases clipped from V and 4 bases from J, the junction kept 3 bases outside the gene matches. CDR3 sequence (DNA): TGCGCCACCGGACAGGGGGGCACTGAAGCTTTCTTT. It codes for CATGQGGTEAFF.

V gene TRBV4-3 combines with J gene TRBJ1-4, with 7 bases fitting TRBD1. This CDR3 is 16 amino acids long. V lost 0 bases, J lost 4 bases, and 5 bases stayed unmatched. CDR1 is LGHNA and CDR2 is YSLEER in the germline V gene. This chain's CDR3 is CASSQDPGTDNEKLFF. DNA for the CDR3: TGCGCCAGCAGCCAAGATCCAGGGACAGATAATGAAAAACTGTTTTTT.

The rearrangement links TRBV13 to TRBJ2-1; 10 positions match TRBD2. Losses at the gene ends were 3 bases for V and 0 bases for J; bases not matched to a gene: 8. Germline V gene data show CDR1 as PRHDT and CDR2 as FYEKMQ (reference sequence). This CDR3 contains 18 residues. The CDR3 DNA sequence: TGTGCCAGCAGCTTCCGCGGACTAGCGGCTTACTCCTACAATGAGCAGTTCTTC. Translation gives CASSFRGLAAYSYNEQFF.

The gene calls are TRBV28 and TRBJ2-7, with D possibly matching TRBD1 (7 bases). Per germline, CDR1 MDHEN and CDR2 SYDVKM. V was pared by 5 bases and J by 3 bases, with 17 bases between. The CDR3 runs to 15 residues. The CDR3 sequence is CASSQGGAMHYEQYF. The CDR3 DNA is TGTGCCAGCAGTCAGGGGGGAGCGATGCACTACGAGCAGTACTTC.

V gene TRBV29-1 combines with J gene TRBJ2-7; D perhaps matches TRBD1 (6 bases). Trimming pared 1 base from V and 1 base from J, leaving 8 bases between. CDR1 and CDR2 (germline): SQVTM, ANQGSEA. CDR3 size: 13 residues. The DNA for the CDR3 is TGCAGCGTTGAAGCGACAGGTTCCTACGAGCAGTACTTC. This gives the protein CSVEATGSYEQYF.

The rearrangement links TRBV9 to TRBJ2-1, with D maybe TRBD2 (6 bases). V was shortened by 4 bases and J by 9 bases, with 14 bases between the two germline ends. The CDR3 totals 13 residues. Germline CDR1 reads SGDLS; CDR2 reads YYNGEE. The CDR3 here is CASSPPGRGEQFF. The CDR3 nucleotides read TGTGCCAGCAGCCCCCCCGGGCGGGGTGAGCAGTTCTTC.

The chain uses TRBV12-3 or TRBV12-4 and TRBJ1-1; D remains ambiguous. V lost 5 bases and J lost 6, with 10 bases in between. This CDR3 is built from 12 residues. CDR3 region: CASSTSWAEAFF. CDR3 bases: TGTGCCAGCAGTACTAGTTGGGCTGAAGCTTTCTTT.

Here the CDR3 DNA reads TGTGCCAGTACGGGACTAGCGAGTACAGATACGCAGTATTTT. Its translation is CASTGLASTDTQYF. J is TRBJ2-3 and V is TRBV19; 10 positions match TRBD2. The germline V gene encodes CDR1 LNHDA and CDR2 SQIVND (reference sequence). This CDR3 is 14 amino acids long. Trimming cost V 7 bases and J 3 bases; bases outside gene matches: 4. The full variable domain, rest sourced from reference TRBV19 and TRBJ2-3, is DGGITQSPKYLFRKEGQNVTLSCEQNLNHDAMYWYRQDPGQGLRLIYYSQIVNDFQKGDIAEGYSVSREKKESFPLTVTSAQKNPTAFYLCASTGLASTDTQYFGPGTRLTVL.

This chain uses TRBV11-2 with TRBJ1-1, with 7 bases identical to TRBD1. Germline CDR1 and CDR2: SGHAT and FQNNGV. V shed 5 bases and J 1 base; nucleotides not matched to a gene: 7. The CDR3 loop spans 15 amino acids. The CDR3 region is CASSPRQGRNTEAFF. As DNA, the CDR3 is TGTGCCAGCAGCCCAAGACAGGGTCGGAACACTGAAGCTTTCTTT.

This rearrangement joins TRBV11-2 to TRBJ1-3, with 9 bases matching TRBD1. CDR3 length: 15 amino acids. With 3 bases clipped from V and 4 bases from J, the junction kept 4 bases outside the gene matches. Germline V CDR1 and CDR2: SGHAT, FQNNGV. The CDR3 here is CASSFVTGGGNTIYF. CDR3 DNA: TGTGCCAGCAGCTTTGTTACAGGGGGCGGAAACACCATATATTTT.

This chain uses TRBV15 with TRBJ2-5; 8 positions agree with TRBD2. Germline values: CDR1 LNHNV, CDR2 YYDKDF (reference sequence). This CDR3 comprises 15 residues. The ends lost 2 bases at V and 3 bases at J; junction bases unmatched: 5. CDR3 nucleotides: TGTGCCACCAGCAGATTTAAACTAGCGGAAGAGACCCAGTACTTC. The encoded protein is CATSRFKLAEETQYF.

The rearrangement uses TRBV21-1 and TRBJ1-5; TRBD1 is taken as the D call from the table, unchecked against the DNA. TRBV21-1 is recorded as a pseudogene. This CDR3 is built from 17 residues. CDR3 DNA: TGTGCCAGCAGCAAATCGGGGACAGGGAAATCGAATCAGCCCCAGCATTTT. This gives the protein CASSKSGTGKSNQPQHF.

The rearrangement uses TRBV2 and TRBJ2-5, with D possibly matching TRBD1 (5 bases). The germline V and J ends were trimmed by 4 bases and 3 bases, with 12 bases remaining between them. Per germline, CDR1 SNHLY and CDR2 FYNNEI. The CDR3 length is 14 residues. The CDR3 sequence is CASSARQTEETQYF. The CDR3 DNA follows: TGTGCCAGCAGTGCCCGACAGACGGAAGAGACCCAGTACTTC. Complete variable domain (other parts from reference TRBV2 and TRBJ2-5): EPEVTQTPSHQVTQMGQEVILRCVPISNHLYFYWYRQILGQKVEFLVSFYNNEISEKSEIFDDQFSVERPDGSNFTLKIRSTKLEDSAMYFCASSARQTEETQYFGPGTRLLVL.

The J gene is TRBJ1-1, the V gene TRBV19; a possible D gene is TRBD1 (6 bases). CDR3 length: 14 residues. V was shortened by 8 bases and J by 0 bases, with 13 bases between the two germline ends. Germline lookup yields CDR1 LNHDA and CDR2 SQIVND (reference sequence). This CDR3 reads CASARGQLNTEAFF. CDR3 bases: TGTGCCAGTGCGCGGGGGCAGTTGAACACTGAAGCTTTCTTT.

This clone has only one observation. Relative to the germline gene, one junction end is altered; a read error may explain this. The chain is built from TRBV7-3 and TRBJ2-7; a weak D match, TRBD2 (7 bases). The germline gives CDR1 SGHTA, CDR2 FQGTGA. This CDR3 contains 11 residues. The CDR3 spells CASIAGEGFRF. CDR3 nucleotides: TGTGCCAGCATCGCAGGGGAGGGTTTTCGTTTC.

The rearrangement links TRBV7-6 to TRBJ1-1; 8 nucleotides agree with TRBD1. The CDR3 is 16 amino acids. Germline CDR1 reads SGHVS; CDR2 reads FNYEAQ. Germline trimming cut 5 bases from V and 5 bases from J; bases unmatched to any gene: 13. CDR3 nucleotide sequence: TGTGCCAGCAGCCAAGAAGTAGCAGGGGGCGGTACTGAAGCTTTCTTT. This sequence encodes CASSQEVAGGGTEAFF.

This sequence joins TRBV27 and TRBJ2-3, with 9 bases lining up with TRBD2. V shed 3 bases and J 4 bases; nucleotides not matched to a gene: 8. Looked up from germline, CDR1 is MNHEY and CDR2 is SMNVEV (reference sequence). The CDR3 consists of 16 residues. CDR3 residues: CASSFYRGGGSDTQYF. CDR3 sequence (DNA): TGTGCCAGCAGTTTTTATCGCGGGGGGGGCTCAGATACGCAGTATTTT.

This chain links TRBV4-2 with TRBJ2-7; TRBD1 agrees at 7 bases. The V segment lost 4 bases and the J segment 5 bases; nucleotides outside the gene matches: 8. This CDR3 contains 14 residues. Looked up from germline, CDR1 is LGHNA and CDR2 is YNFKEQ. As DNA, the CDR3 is TGTGCCAGCAGCCGAAAGGGGGCGCAGAACGAGCAGTACTTC. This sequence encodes CASSRKGAQNEQYF.

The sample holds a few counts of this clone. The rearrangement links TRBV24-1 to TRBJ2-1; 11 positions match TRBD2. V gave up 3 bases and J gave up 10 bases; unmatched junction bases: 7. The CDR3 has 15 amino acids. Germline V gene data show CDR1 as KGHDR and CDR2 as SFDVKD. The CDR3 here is CATSDTSGSQEEQFF. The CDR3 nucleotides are TGTGCCACCAGTGATACTAGCGGGAGTCAAGAGGAGCAGTTCTTC.

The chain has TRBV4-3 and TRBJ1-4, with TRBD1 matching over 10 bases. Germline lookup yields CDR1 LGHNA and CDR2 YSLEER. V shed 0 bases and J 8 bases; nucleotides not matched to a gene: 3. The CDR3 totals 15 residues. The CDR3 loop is CASSQEGTGVEKLFF. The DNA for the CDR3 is TGCGCCAGCAGCCAAGAGGGGACAGGGGTCGAAAAACTGTTTTTT.

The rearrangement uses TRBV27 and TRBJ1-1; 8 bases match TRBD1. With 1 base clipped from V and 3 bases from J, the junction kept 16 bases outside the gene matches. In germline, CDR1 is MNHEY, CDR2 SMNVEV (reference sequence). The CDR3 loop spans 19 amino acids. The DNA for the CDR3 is TGTGCCAGCAGTTTATGGGGTGGGGTCAGGGGGCGCAAGGACACTGAAGCTTTCTTT. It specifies CASSLWGGVRGRKDTEAFF.

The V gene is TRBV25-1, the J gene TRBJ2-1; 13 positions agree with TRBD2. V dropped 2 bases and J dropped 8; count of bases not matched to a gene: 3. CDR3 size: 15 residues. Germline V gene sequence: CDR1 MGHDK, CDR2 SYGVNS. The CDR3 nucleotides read TGTGCCAGCAGTGAAACTAGCGGGGGGGCTCATGAGCAGTTCTTC. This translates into CASSETSGGAHEQFF.

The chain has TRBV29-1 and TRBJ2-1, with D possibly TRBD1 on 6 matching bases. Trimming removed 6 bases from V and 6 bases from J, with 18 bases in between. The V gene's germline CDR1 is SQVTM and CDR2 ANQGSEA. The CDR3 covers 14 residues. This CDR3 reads CSVAHVRGINEQFF. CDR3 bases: TGCAGCGTCGCCCACGTAAGGGGGATCAATGAGCAGTTCTTC.

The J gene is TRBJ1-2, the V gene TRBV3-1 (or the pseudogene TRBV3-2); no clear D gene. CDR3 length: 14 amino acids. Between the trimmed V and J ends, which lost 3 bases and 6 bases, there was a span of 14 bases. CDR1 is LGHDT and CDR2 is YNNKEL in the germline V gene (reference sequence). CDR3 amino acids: CASSQFGDYDGYTF. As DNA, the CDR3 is TGTGCCAGCAGCCAGTTCGGAGATTACGATGGCTACACCTTC.

CDR3 sequence reads: CASSDGQLEQYF. The CDR3 DNA reads TGTGCCAGCAGCGATGGACAGCTCGAGCAGTACTTC. The genes are TRBV5-4 and TRBJ2-7; a possible D gene is TRBD1 (6 bases). CDR1 is SGHNT, CDR2 YYREEE, per germline (reference sequence). V was clipped by 4 bases and J by 6 bases, with 11 bases between them. The CDR3 runs 12 residues. The full variable domain, rest sourced from reference TRBV5-4 and TRBJ2-7, is ETGVTQSPTHLIKTRGQQVTLRCSSQSGHNTVSWYQQALGQGPQFIFQYYREEENGRGNFPPRFSGLQFPNYSSELNVNALELDDSALYLCASSDGQLEQYFGPGTRLTVT.